This is a list of T cell receptor beta chains from one sample in a study of blood T cell repertoires in COVID-19. Some clones are missing from TCRdb's copy, which holds only in-frame ones; the method was immunoSEQ multiplex PCR. Of over 250,000 clones in the sample, roughly 89% are singletons; the top ten hold roughly 1.8%. The sample taken for sequencing was PBMCs or T cells enriched from blood (not recorded which). The receptors stem from a woman aged 60-75 years who had recovered from COVID-19. The CDR3 runs from the conserved cysteine through the conserved F or W. The order of the fields is J gene, clone size, V gene, D gene, CDR3 protein, CDR3 DNA. The D gene is left open where the match is weak. Clone size is not always given. Where it is, it says once, few, many or a class for expanded clones.

J: TRBJ2-3
size: NA
V: TRBV4-1
D: NA
CDR3: CASSQPSRDTQYF
DNA: TGCGCCAGCAGCCAACCCTCTCGGGATACGCAGTATTTT

J: TRBJ1-1
size: NA
V: TRBV10-1
D: NA
CDR3: CASSASASMNTEAFF
DNA: TGCGCCAGCAGTGCGTCAGCTAGTATGAACACTGAAGCTTTCTTT

J: TRBJ2-7
size: NA
V: TRBV5-6
D: TRBD1
CDR3: CASSPGGVTYEQYF
DNA: TGTGCCAGCAGCCCAGGGGGTGTAACCTACGAGCAGTACTTC

J: TRBJ1-1
size: NA
V: TRBV5-1
D: TRBD1
CDR3: CASSLAGGAGTEAFF
DNA: TGCGCCAGCAGCTTGGCAGGGGGCGCAGGCACTGAAGCTTTCTTT

J: TRBJ1-4
size: NA
V: TRBV18
D: NA
CDR3: CASSPGDSFATNEKLFF
DNA: TGTGCCAGCTCACCAGGAGACAGTTTCGCAACTAATGAAAAACTGTTTTTT

J: TRBJ2-5
size: NA
V: TRBV10-2
D: NA
CDR3: CASSESSGETQYF
DNA: TGCGCCAGCAGTGAGTCCTCCGGAGAGACCCAGTACTTC

J: TRBJ1-2
size: NA
V: TRBV7-9
D: NA
CDR3: CASSLETVRDGYTF
DNA: TGTGCCAGCAGCTTAGAAACAGTGAGGGATGGCTACACCTTC

J: TRBJ1-1
size: NA
V: TRBV7-9
D: NA
CDR3: CASSAGSMNTEAFF
DNA: TGTGCCAGCAGCGCGGGGTCCATGAACACTGAAGCTTTCTTT

J: TRBJ1-2
size: NA
V: TRBV7-9
D: NA
CDR3: CASSLGGGLQGNYGYTF
DNA: TGTGCCAGCAGCTTAGGTGGAGGGCTCCAGGGTAACTATGGCTACACCTTC

J: TRBJ2-2
size: NA
V: TRBV11-3
D: NA
CDR3: CASSLTGNTGELFF
DNA: TGTGCCAGCAGCTTAACAGGGAACACCGGGGAGCTGTTTTTT

J: TRBJ2-7
size: many
V: TRBV9
D: NA
CDR3: CASSVRGSPAAYEQYF
DNA: TGTGCCAGCAGCGTTAGGGGTTCCCCGGCGGCCTACGAGCAGTACTTC

J: TRBJ2-4
size: NA
V: TRBV28
D: NA
CDR3: CASSPQGFAGNIQYF
DNA: TGTGCCAGCAGCCCACAGGGTTTCGCTGGAAACATTCAGTACTTC

J: TRBJ2-7
size: NA
V: TRBV11-2
D: NA
CDR3: CASSLGLQASEQYF
DNA: TGTGCCAGCAGCTTAGGCCTCCAAGCGTCCGAGCAGTACTTC

J: TRBJ1-5
size: NA
V: TRBV19
D: NA
CDR3: CASSITANQPQHF
DNA: TGTGCCAGTAGTATAACAGCCAATCAGCCCCAGCATTTT

J: TRBJ1-1
size: NA
V: TRBV5-1
D: TRBD1
CDR3: CASSLGPGGKAFF
DNA: TGCGCCAGCAGCTTGGGGCCAGGGGGAAAAGCTTTCTTT

J: TRBJ1-5
size: NA
V: TRBV19
D: TRBD1
CDR3: CASRTGNPDQPQHF
DNA: TGTGCCAGTAGGACAGGGAACCCGGATCAGCCCCAGCATTTT

J: TRBJ1-4
size: NA
V: TRBV5-1
D: TRBD1
CDR3: CASSTGQGGEKLFF
DNA: TGCGCCAGCAGTACGGGACAGGGAGGTGAAAAACTGTTTTTT

J: TRBJ2-7
size: NA
V: TRBV27
D: NA
CDR3: CASSPRWSSYEQYF
DNA: TGTGCCAGCAGCCCTCGGTGGTCGTCCTACGAGCAGTACTTC

J: TRBJ1-6
size: NA
V: TRBV28
D: NA
CDR3: CASTRGQISPLHF
DNA: TGTGCCAGCACTAGGGGCCAGATATCACCCCTCCACTTT

J: TRBJ2-2
size: NA
V: TRBV4-1
D: TRBD1
CDR3: CASRDRGLGTGELFF
DNA: TGCGCCAGCAGAGACAGGGGGCTCGGTACCGGGGAGCTGTTTTTT

J: TRBJ1-3
size: NA
V: TRBV11-3
D: NA
CDR3: CASSGQSSGNTIYF
DNA: TGTGCCAGCAGCGGACAGAGCTCTGGAAACACCATATATTTT

J: TRBJ2-7
size: NA
V: TRBV19
D: TRBD2
CDR3: CASSASWTSGGTYEQYF
DNA: TGTGCCAGTAGTGCTTCCTGGACTAGCGGGGGGACCTACGAGCAGTACTTC

J: TRBJ1-2
size: few
V: TRBV7-9
D: TRBD1
CDR3: CASSLTGINYGYTF
DNA: TGTGCCAGCAGCTTGACAGGGATTAACTATGGCTACACCTTC

J: TRBJ2-2
size: NA
V: TRBV27
D: TRBD2
CDR3: CASSLLLGGSGELFF
DNA: TGTGCCAGCAGTCTTCTCTTGGGGGGGAGCGGGGAGCTGTTTTTT

J: TRBJ2-1
size: NA
V: TRBV11-3
D: TRBD1
CDR3: CASSWTGTGSTNEQFF
DNA: TGTGCCAGCAGCTGGACCGGGACAGGATCTACCAATGAGCAGTTCTTC

J: TRBJ1-1
size: NA
V: TRBV19
D: NA
CDR3: CASSIPLGGTEAFF
DNA: TGTGCCAGTAGTATTCCCCTCGGGGGCACTGAAGCTTTCTTT

J: TRBJ2-1
size: NA
V: TRBV2
D: NA
CDR3: CASSRGGPYNEQFF
DNA: TGTGCCAGCAGTAGGGGGGGGCCCTACAATGAGCAGTTCTTC

J: TRBJ2-5
size: NA
V: TRBV9
D: NA
CDR3: CASSKRQGGEETQYF
DNA: TGTGCCAGCAGCAAACGTCAGGGGGGAGAAGAGACCCAGTACTTC

J: TRBJ2-2
size: NA
V: TRBV28
D: NA
CDR3: CASMVAGELFF
DNA: TGTGCCAGCATGGTAGCCGGGGAGCTGTTTTTT

J: TRBJ1-1
size: NA
V: TRBV5-4
D: NA
CDR3: CASTPDTGYTEAFF
DNA: TGTGCCAGCACACCGGACACCGGGTACACTGAAGCTTTCTTT

J: TRBJ1-3
size: NA
V: TRBV9
D: NA
CDR3: CASSRGGPSGNTIYF
DNA: TGTGCCAGCAGCCGGGGAGGGCCCTCTGGAAACACCATATATTTT

J: TRBJ1-2
size: NA
V: TRBV7-9
D: TRBD1
CDR3: CASSSPGQPYGYTF
DNA: TGTGCCAGCAGCTCGCCGGGACAGCCCTATGGCTACACCTTC

J: TRBJ1-4
size: NA
V: TRBV6-5
D: TRBD1
CDR3: CASRTGQGIEKLFF
DNA: TGTGCCAGCAGGACGGGACAGGGGATCGAAAAACTGTTTTTT

J: TRBJ1-5
size: NA
V: TRBV30
D: NA
CDR3: CAWSSGNNQPQHF
DNA: TGTGCCTGGAGTTCGGGGAACAATCAGCCCCAGCATTTT

J: TRBJ1-1
size: NA
V: TRBV28
D: TRBD1
CDR3: CASTVRGNRGTEAFF
DNA: TGTGCCAGCACCGTCAGGGGGAATCGGGGCACTGAAGCTTTCTTT

J: TRBJ1-3
size: once
V: TRBV7-8
D: NA
CDR3: CASSLWTDSGNTIYF
DNA: TGTGCCAGCAGCTTGTGGACAGACTCTGGAAACACCATATATTTT

J: TRBJ2-7
size: NA
V: TRBV5-4
D: NA
CDR3: CASSLLAYEQYF
DNA: TGTGCCAGCAGCTTGCTTGCGTACGAGCAGTACTTC

J: TRBJ2-7
size: NA
V: TRBV27
D: TRBD2
CDR3: CASSKRGISYEQYF
DNA: TGTGCCAGCAGTAAGCGGGGAATCTCCTACGAGCAGTACTTC

J: TRBJ1-5
size: NA
V: TRBV10-3
D: NA
CDR3: CAIKSTANQPQHF
DNA: TGTGCCATCAAATCGACAGCTAATCAGCCCCAGCATTTT

J: TRBJ1-4
size: NA
V: TRBV12-3/TRBV12-4
D: NA
CDR3: CASTSGGEKLFF
DNA: TGTGCCAGCACCTCGGGAGGGGAAAAACTGTTTTTT

J: TRBJ2-7
size: NA
V: TRBV19
D: NA
CDR3: CASSFQATYEQYF
DNA: TGTGCCAGTAGTTTTCAGGCCACCTACGAGCAGTACTTC

J: TRBJ2-2
size: once
V: TRBV10-3
D: NA
CDR3: CAISNLGGQGTGELFF
DNA: TGTGCCATCAGTAACCTCGGGGGGCAGGGCACCGGGGAGCTGTTTTTT

J: TRBJ2-5
size: NA
V: TRBV9
D: TRBD2
CDR3: CASTLWEGRQETQYF
DNA: TGTGCCAGCACCTTATGGGAGGGGCGACAAGAGACCCAGTACTTC

J: TRBJ2-7
size: NA
V: TRBV6-5
D: TRBD1
CDR3: CASSYWGTGTYEQYF
DNA: TGTGCCAGCAGTTACTGGGGGACAGGAACCTACGAGCAGTACTTC

J: TRBJ1-2
size: few
V: TRBV6-1
D: NA
CDR3: CASSEGRLYGYTF
DNA: TGTGCCAGCAGTGAAGGGCGACTCTATGGCTACACCTTC

J: TRBJ1-1
size: few
V: TRBV28
D: NA
CDR3: CASSLYSTGSIDTEAFF
DNA: TGTGCCAGCAGTTTATATTCGACAGGATCTATAGACACTGAAGCTTTCTTT

J: TRBJ1-6
size: NA
V: TRBV9
D: NA
CDR3: CASSVAPQGFLAPLHF
DNA: TGTGCCAGCAGCGTAGCTCCACAGGGATTTTTGGCACCCCTCCACTTT

J: TRBJ1-1
size: NA
V: TRBV28
D: NA
CDR3: CASSFLDPLEAFF
DNA: TGTGCCAGCAGTTTCTTAGATCCACTTGAAGCTTTCTTT

J: TRBJ1-2
size: NA
V: TRBV10-2
D: NA
CDR3: CASSETGRGLNYGYTF
DNA: TGCGCCAGCAGTGAGACGGGTAGGGGACTTAACTATGGCTACACCTTC

J: TRBJ2-1
size: few
V: TRBV6-5
D: TRBD2
CDR3: CASRPKREAYNEQFF
DNA: TGTGCCAGCAGACCCAAGCGGGAGGCCTACAATGAGCAGTTCTTC

J: TRBJ2-7
size: NA
V: TRBV13
D: TRBD1
CDR3: CASTMDRGHEQYF
DNA: TGTGCCAGCACCATGGACAGGGGCCACGAGCAGTACTTC

J: TRBJ1-3
size: NA
V: TRBV3-1/TRBV3-2
D: NA
CDR3: CASSLTASGNTIYF
DNA: TGTGCCAGCAGTCTGACAGCCTCTGGAAACACCATATATTTT

J: TRBJ1-4
size: NA
V: TRBV30
D: NA
CDR3: CACTQKGWRDEKLFF
DNA: TGTGCCTGTACCCAAAAGGGGTGGCGTGATGAAAAACTGTTTTTT

J: TRBJ2-1
size: many
V: TRBV30
D: NA
CDR3: CAWSGGEHYNEQFF
DNA: TGTGCCTGGAGTGGTGGGGAGCACTACAATGAGCAGTTCTTC

J: TRBJ1-4
size: NA
V: TRBV11-2
D: NA
CDR3: CASSLSAGEKLFF
DNA: TGTGCCAGCAGCTTAAGCGCTGGTGAAAAACTGTTTTTT

J: TRBJ2-3
size: NA
V: TRBV9
D: TRBD1
CDR3: CASSVDRSTDTQYF
DNA: TGTGCCAGCAGCGTGGACAGGTCCACAGATACGCAGTATTTT

J: TRBJ2-7
size: NA
V: TRBV12-3/TRBV12-4
D: NA
CDR3: CASSSGLKYEQYF
DNA: TGTGCCAGCAGTTCCGGGTTAAAGTACGAGCAGTACTTC

J: TRBJ2-7
size: NA
V: TRBV6-5
D: TRBD2
CDR3: CASSYSSLGGGEQYF
DNA: TGTGCCAGCAGTTACTCGTCCCTGGGGGGGGGCGAGCAGTACTTC